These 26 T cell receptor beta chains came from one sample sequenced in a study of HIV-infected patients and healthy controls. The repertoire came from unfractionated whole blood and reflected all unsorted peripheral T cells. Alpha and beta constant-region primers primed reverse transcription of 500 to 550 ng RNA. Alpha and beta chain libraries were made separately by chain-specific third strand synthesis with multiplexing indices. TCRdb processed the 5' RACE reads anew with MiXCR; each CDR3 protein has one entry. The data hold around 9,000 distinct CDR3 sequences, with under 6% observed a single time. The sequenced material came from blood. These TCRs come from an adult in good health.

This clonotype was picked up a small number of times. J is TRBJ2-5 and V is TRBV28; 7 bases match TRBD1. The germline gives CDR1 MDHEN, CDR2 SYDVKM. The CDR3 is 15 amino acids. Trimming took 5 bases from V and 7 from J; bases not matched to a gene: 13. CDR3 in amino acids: CASSRSDRSSGTQYF. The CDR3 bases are TGTGCCAGCAGTCGATCGGACAGGTCGTCGGGGACCCAGTACTTC.

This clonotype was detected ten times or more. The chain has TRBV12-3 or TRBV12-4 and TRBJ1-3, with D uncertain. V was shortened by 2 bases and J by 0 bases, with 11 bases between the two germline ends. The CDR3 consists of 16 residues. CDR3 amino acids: CASSLSAGRSGNTIYF. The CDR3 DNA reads TGTGCCAGCAGTTTAAGTGCCGGGCGCTCTGGAAACACCATATATTTT.

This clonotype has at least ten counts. The CDR3 DNA reads as TGCAGTGCGGAAGGGGGGCTAGCGGGTTACTACAATGAGCAGTTCTTC. It yields the protein CSAEGGLAGYYNEQFF. The chain uses TRBV20-1 and TRBJ2-1, with 8 nucleotides matching TRBD2. V lost 6 bases to trimming and J lost 3 bases; unmatched junction nucleotides: 13. Germline V lookup: CDR1 DFQATT, CDR2 SNEGSKA (reference sequence). This CDR3 contains 16 residues.

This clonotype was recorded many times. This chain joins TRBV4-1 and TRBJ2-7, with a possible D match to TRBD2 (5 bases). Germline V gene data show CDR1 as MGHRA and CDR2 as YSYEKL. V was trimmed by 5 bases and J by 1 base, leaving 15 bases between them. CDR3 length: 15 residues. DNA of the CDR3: TGCGCCAGCAGCTATGGAAAGGGAGCGTCCTACGAGCAGTACTTC. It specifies CASSYGKGASYEQYF.

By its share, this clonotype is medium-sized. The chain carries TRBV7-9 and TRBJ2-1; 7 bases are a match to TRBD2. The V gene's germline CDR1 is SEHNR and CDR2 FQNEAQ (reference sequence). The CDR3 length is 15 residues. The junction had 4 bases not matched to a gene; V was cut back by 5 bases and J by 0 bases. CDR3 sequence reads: CASSHREGSYNEQFF. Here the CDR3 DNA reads TGTGCCAGCAGCCATAGGGAGGGCTCCTACAATGAGCAGTTCTTC.

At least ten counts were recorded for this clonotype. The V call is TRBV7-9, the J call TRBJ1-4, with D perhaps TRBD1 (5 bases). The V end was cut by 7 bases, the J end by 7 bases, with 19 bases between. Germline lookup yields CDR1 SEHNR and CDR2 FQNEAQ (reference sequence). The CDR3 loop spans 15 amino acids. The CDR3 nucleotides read TGTGCCAGCACCCCTACGGGGGGGGATGGTGAAAAACTGTTTTTT. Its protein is CASTPTGGDGEKLFF.

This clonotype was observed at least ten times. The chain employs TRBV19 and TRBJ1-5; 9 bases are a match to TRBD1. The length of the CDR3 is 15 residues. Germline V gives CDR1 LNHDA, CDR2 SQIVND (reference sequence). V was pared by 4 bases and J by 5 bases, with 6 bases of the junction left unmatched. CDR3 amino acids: CASSRDRERDQPQHF. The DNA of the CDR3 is TGTGCCAGTAGTAGGGACAGGGAAAGGGATCAGCCCCAGCATTTT.

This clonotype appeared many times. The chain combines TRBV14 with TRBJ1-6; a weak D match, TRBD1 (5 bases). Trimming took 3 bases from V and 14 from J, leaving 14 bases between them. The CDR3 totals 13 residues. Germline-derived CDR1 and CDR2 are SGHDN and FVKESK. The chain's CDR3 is CASSHRQSGTLHF. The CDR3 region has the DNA TGTGCCAGCAGCCACCGACAGTCAGGAACCCTCCACTTT.

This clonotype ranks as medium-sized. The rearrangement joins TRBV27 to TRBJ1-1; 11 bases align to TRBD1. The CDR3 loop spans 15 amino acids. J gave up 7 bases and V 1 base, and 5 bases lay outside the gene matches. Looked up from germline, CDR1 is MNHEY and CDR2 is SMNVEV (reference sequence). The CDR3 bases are TGTGCCAGCAGTTTATACCCGGGACAGGGGGGTGAAGCTTTCTTT. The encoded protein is CASSLYPGQGGEAFF.

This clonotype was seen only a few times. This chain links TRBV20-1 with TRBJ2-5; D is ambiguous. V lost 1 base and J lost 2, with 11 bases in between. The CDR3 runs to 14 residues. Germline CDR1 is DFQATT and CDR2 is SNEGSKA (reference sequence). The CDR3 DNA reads TGCAGTGCTAGAGTCCGGTGGAATCAAGAGACCCAGTACTTC. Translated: CSARVRWNQETQYF.

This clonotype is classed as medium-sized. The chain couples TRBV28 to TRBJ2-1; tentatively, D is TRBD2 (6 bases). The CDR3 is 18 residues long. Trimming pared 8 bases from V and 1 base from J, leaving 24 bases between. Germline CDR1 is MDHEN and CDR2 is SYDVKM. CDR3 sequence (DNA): TGTGCCAGCTCCAGGGTTCGGCGGGACCACTTTTCCTACAATGAGCAGTTCTTC. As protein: CASSRVRRDHFSYNEQFF. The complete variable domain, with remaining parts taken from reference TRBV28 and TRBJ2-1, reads DVKVTQSSRYLVKRTGEKVFLECVQDMDHENMFWYRQDPGLGLRLIYFSYDVKMKEKGDIPEGYSVSREKKERFSLILESASTNQTSMYLCASSRVRRDHFSYNEQFFGPGTRLTVL.

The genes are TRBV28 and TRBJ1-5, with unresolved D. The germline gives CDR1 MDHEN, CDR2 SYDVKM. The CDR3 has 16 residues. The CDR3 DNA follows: TGTGGGACGGAACCACTCCACATAGAGGGCAATCAGCCCCAGCATTTT. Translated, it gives CGTEPLHIEGNQPQHF.

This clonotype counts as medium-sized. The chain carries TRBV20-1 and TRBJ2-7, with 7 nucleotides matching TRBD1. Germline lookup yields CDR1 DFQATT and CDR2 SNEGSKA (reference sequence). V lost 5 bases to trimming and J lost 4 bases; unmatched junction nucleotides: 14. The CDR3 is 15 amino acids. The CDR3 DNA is TGCAGTGCTCCTCTCCCAGGGACAGCCGGATACGAGCAGTACTTC. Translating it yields CSAPLPGTAGYEQYF.

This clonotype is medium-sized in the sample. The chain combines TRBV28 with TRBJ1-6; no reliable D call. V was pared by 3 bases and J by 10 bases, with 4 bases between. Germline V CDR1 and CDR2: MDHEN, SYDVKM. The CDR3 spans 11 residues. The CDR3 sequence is CASSFSSPLHF. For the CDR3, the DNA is TGTGCCAGCAGTTTTTCCTCACCCCTCCACTTT.

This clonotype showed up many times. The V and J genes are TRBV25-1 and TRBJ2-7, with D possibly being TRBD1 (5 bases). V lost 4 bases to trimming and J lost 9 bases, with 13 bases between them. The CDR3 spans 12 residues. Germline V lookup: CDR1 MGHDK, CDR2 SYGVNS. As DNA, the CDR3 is TGTGCCAGCAGTGTTTATCAGGGCAGGCAGTACTTC. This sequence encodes CASSVYQGRQYF.

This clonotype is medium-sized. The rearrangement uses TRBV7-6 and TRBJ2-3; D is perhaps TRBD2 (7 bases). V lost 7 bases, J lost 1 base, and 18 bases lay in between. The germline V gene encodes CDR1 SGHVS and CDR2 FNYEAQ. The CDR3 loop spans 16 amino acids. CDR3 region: CASKRGGQDRTDTQYF. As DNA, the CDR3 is TGTGCCAGCAAAAGGGGGGGACAAGATCGCACAGATACGCAGTATTTT.

The CDR3 region is CASNPFLGWDTGELFF. As DNA, the CDR3 is TGTGCCAGCAACCCTTTTCTGGGGTGGGACACCGGGGAGCTGTTTTTT. The chain joins TRBV11-2 to TRBJ2-2; D is undetermined. V was cut by 7 bases and J by 3 bases, with 18 bases left in between. The CDR3 runs 16 residues. Germline V gives CDR1 SGHAT, CDR2 FQNNGV. The full variable domain, in which reference TRBV11-2 and TRBJ2-2 provide the parts outside the CDR3, is EAGVAQSPRYKIIEKRQSVAFWCNPISGHATLYWYQQILGQGPKLLIQFQNNGVVDDSQLPKDRFSAERLKGVDSTLKIQPAKLEDSAVYLCASNPFLGWDTGELFFGEGSRLTVL.

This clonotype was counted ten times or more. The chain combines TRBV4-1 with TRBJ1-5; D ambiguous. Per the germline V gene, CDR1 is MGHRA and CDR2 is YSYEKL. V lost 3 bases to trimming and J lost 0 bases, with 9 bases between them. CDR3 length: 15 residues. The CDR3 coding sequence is TGCGCCAGCAGCCAGGTCCTTCATAGCAATCAGCCCCAGCATTTT. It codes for CASSQVLHSNQPQHF.

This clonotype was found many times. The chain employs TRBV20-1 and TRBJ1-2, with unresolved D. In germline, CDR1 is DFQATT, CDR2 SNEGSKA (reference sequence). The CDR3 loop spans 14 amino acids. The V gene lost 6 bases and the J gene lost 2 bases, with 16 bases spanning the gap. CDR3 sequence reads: CSAVIGRTNYGYTF. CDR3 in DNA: TGCAGTGCCGTTATCGGACGGACCAACTATGGCTACACCTTC.

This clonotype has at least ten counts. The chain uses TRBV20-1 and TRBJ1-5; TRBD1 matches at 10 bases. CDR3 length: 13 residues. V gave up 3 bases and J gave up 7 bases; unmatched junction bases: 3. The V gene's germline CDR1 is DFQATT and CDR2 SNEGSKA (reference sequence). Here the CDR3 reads CSARRQGAQPQHF. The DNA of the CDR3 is TGCAGTGCTAGGAGACAGGGGGCACAGCCCCAGCATTTT.

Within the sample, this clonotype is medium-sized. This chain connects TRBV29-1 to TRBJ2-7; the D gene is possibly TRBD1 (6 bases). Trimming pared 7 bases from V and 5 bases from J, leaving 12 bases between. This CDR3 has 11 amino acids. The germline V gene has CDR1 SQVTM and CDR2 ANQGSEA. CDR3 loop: CSGRGNDEQYF. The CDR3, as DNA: TGCAGCGGCAGGGGCAACGACGAGCAGTACTTC.

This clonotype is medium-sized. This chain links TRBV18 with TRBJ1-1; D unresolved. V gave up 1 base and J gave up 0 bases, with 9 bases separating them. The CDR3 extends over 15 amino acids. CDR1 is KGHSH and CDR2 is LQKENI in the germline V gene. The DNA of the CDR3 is TGTGCCAGCTCACCACGTTCAGCCATGAACACTGAAGCTTTCTTT. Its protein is CASSPRSAMNTEAFF.

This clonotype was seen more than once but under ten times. CDR3 sequence (DNA): TGTGCCAGCAGTTACTCCGGGGGGAACAATCAGCCCCAGCATTTT. As protein: CASSYSGGNNQPQHF. The V and J genes are TRBV6-6 and TRBJ1-5; the D gene is possibly TRBD1 (5 bases). V lost 0 bases, J lost 3 bases, and 9 bases lay in between. The CDR3 contains 15 residues. Germline V gene sequence: CDR1 MNHNY, CDR2 SVGAGI (reference sequence).

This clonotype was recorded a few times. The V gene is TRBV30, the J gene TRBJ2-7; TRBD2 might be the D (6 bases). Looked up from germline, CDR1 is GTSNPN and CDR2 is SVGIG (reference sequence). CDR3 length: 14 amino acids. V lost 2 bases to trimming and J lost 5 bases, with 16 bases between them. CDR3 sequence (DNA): TGTGCCTGGAGTCCCCTGGGGGGTAGGAACGAGCAGTACTTC. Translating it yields CAWSPLGGRNEQYF.

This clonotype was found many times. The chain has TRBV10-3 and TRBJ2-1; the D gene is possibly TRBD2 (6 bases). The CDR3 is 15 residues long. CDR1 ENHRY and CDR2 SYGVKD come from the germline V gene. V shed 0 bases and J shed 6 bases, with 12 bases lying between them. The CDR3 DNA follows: TGTGCCATCAGTGAGTCGGGGCGGGGTATCAATGAGCAGTTCTTC. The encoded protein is CAISESGRGINEQFF.

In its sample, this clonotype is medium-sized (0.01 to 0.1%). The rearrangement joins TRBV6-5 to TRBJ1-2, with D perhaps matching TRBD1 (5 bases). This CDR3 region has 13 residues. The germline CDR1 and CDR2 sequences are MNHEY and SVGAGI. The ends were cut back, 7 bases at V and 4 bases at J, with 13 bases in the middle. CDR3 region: CASTLTGGYGYTF. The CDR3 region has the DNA TGTGCCAGCACCTTAACCGGGGGCTATGGCTACACCTTC.